This T cell receptor (beta chain) is drawn from a study of blood T cell repertoires in COVID-19. Profiled with immunoSEQ multiplex PCR; TCRdb holds only in-frame clones, not every one. The table records about 250,000 clones, just over 85% of them present only once. All recovered Cohort 3 donors got two negative PCRs, got clearance, or saw symptom resolution. CDR3 size: 11 residues. Germline values: CDR1 GTSNPN, CDR2 SVGIG (reference sequence). Trimming cost V 4 bases and J 1 base, with 4 bases left between them. This receptor was taken from a man aged 40-49 years who had recovered from COVID-19. V gene TRBV30 combines with J gene TRBJ1-1; D remains unclear. Specimen: PBMCs or T cells enriched from blood (not recorded which). The CDR3 DNA reads TGTGCCTGGAAACAGAACACTGAAGCTTTCTTT. As protein: CAWKQNTEAFF.